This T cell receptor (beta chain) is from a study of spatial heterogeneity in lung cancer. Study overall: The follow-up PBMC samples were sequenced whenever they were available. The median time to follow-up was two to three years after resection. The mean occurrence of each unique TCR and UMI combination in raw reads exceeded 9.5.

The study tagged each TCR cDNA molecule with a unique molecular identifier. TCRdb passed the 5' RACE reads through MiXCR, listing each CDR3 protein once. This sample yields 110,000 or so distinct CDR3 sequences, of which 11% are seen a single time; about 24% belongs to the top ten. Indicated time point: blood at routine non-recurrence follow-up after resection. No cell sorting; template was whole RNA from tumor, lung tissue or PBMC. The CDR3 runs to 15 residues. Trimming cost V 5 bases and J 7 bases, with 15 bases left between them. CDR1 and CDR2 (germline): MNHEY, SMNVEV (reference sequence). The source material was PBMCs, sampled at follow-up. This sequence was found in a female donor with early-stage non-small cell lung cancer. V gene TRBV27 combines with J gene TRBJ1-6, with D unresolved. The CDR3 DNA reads TGTGCCAGCAGTGCTCTCCCGGACGGAAATTCACCCCTCCACTTT. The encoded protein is CASSALPDGNSPLHF.